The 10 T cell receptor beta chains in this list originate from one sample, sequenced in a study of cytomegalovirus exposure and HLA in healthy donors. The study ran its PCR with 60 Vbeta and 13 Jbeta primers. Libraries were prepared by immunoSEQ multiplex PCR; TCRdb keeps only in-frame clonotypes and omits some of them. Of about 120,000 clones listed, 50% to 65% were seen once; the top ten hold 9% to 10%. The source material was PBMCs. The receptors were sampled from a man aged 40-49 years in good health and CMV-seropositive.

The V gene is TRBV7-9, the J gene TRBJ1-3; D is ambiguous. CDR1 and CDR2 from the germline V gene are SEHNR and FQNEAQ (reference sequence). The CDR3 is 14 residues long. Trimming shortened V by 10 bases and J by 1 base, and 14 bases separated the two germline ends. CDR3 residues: CAILAGSSGNTIYF. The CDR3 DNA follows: TGTGCCATCCTTGCCGGTTCGTCTGGAAACACCATATATTTT.

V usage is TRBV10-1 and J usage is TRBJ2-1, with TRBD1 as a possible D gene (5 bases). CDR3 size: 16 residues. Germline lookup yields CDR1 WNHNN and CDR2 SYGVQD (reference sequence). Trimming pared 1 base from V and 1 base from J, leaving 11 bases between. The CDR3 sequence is CASSEYRSPSYNEQFF. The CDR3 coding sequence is TGCGCCAGCAGTGAGTACAGGAGCCCATCCTACAATGAGCAGTTCTTC.

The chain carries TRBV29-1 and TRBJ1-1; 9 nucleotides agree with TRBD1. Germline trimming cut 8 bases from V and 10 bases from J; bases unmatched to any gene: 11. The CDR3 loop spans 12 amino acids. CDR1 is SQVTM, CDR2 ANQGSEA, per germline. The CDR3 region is CSTRQGVRRAFF. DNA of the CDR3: TGCAGCACCAGACAGGGGGTTCGGAGAGCTTTCTTT.

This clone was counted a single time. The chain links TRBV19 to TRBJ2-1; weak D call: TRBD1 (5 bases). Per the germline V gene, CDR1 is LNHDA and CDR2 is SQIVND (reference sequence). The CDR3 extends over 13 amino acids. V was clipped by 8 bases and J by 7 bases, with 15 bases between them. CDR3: CASGAGPVNEQFF. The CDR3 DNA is TGTGCCAGTGGGGCAGGTCCTGTGAATGAGCAGTTCTTC.

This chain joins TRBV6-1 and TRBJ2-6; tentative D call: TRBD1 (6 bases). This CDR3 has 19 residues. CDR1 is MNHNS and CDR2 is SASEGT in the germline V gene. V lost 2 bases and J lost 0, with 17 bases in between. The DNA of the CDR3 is TGTGCCAGCAGTGAATTCTATCGGACAGCTGACTCTGGGGCCAACGTCCTGACTTTC. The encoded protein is CASSEFYRTADSGANVLTF.

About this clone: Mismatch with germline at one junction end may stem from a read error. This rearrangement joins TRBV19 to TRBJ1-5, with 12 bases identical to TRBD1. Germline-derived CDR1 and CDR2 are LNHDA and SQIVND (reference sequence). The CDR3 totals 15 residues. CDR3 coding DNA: TGTGCCAGTCAGGAGGGGACAGGGGGCAAACAGCCCCAGCATTTT. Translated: CASQEGTGGKQPQHF.

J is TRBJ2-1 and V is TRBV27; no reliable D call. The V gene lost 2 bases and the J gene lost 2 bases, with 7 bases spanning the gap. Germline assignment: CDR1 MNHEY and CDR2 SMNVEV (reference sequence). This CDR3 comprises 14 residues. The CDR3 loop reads CASSLGGAYNEQFF. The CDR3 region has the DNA TGTGCCAGCAGTTTAGGCGGAGCCTACAATGAGCAGTTCTTC.

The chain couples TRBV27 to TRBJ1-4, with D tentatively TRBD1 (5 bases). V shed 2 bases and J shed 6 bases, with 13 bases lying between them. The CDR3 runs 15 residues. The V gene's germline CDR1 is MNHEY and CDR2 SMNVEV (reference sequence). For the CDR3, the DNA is TGTGCCAGCAGTTTAGTAGGGGCTTCTGATGAAAAACTGTTTTTT. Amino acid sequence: CASSLVGASDEKLFF.

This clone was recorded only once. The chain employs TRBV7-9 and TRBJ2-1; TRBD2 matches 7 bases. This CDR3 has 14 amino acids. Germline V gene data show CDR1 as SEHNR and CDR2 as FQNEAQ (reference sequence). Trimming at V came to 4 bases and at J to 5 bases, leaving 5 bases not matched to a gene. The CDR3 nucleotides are TGTGCCAGCAGCTGGACTAGTTCGGACAATGAGCAGTTCTTC. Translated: CASSWTSSDNEQFF.

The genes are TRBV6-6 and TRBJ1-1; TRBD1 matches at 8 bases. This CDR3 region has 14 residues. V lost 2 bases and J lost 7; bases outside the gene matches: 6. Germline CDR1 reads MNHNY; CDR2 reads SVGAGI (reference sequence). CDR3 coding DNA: TGTGCCAGCAGTTACACAGGGGGTATTAATGAAGCTTTCTTT. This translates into CASSYTGGINEAFF.